These 20 T cell receptor beta chains came from one sample sequenced in a study of response to subunit inactivated influenza vaccine (dated by TCRdb to the late 2010s). Library generation was performed with RT-PCR. This sample was sequenced with an Illumina HiSeq 2500. The raw public data were reprocessed by TCRdb itself: fastp quality trimming at Q25, MiXCR clonotype calling, in-frame beta chains only. Under each unique CDR3 protein, matching rows form one entry showing the most common genes and DNA. This sample is represented by about 190,000 distinct CDR3 sequences; around an eighth of them were singletons. Clones ranked in the top ten supply approximately 27% of the sample. Source: CD8+ T cells sorted from PBMCs, taken 5 days after vaccination. These receptors were obtained from a man aged 45-65 years who received an inactivated influenza vaccine. Donor details come from another sample of the same person, matched by shared clones.

The chain links TRBV7-8 to TRBJ2-3, with a possible D match to TRBD2 (6 bases). Germline values: CDR1 SGHVS, CDR2 FQNEAQ. The CDR3 runs to 15 residues. V lost 3 bases to trimming and J lost 0 bases, with 10 bases between them. CDR3 nucleotide sequence: TGTGCCAGCAGCTTTACGGGACTGAGCACAGATACGCAGTATTTT. Encoded protein: CASSFTGLSTDTQYF.

This clonotype was counted between two and nine times. This chain connects TRBV29-1 to TRBJ2-4; 7 positions match TRBD2. CDR1 is SQVTM and CDR2 is ANQGSEA in the germline V gene. With V trimmed by 3 bases and J by 9 bases, 2 bases remained unmatched. This CDR3 contains 11 residues. The CDR3 loop is CSVDGGTIQYF. The CDR3 DNA reads TGCAGCGTTGACGGGGGGACCATTCAGTACTTC.

This clonotype occurred a few times. The chain recombines TRBV4-1 with TRBJ2-7, with 9 bases identical to TRBD2. CDR1 and CDR2 (germline): MGHRA, YSYEKL. The CDR3 sequence is 16 residues long. Losses at the gene ends were 0 bases for V and 0 bases for J; bases not matched to a gene: 3. The CDR3 is CASSQEGSGSSYEQYF. The CDR3 nucleotides read TGCGCCAGCAGCCAAGAAGGTAGCGGGAGCTCCTACGAGCAGTACTTC.

The chain carries TRBV20-1 and TRBJ2-1, with 13 positions matching TRBD2. The germline CDR1 and CDR2 sequences are DFQATT and SNEGSKA (reference sequence). The CDR3 sequence is 15 residues long. Unmatched junction bases numbered 10, after V lost 6 bases and J lost 8 bases. The CDR3 coding sequence is TGCAGTGCCCCCCCGGGAACTAGCGGGAGGGATGAGCAGTTCTTC. Residues: CSAPPGTSGRDEQFF.

V is TRBV5-5 and J is TRBJ1-2; TRBD1 might be the D (5 bases). This CDR3 has 15 amino acids. V was cut by 0 bases and J by 3 bases, with 12 bases left in between. Germline assignment: CDR1 SGHKS and CDR2 YYEKEE (reference sequence). The CDR3 sequence is CASSLDWGTDYGYTF. The CDR3 bases are TGTGCCAGCAGCTTGGATTGGGGCACAGACTATGGCTACACCTTC.

This clonotype was seen more than once but under ten times. CDR3 sequence (DNA): TGTGCCACGAGTCGGGACAGGGTCCACGAGCAGTACTTC. This codes for CATSRDRVHEQYF. The rearrangement joins TRBV15 to TRBJ2-7; the match to TRBD1 covers 9 bases. The junction had 8 bases not matched to a gene; V was cut back by 9 bases and J by 5 bases. The CDR3 is made up of 13 amino acids. The V gene's germline CDR1 is LNHNV and CDR2 YYDKDF (reference sequence).

This clonotype turned up a few times. This chain joins TRBV29-1 and TRBJ2-1; no clear D. Germline lookup yields CDR1 SQVTM and CDR2 ANQGSEA. The V and J ends lost 6 bases and 10 bases respectively, with 10 bases between them. This CDR3 is built from 10 residues. CDR3: CSVVRYEQFF. The CDR3 DNA reads TGCAGCGTGGTGCGATACGAGCAGTTCTTC.

This clonotype has more than one count but fewer than ten. The chain combines TRBV27 with TRBJ2-1; a possible D gene is TRBD1 (5 bases). The V gene lost 5 bases and the J gene lost 3 bases, with 14 bases spanning the gap. The length of the CDR3 is 15 residues. Germline V gives CDR1 MNHEY, CDR2 SMNVEV (reference sequence). The CDR3 protein is CASSQKDTFYNEQFF. CDR3 bases: TGTGCCAGCAGTCAAAAGGACACATTCTACAATGAGCAGTTCTTC.

This clonotype occurred a few times. The chain has TRBV11-2 and TRBJ1-1; D unresolved. V lost 2 bases to trimming and J lost 0 bases, with 10 bases between them. CDR1 is SGHAT and CDR2 is FQNNGV in the germline V gene. CDR3 length: 15 residues. CDR3 coding DNA: TGTGCCAGCAGCTTACGTAGGAATGTGAACACTGAAGCTTTCTTT. It translates to CASSLRRNVNTEAFF.

This sequence joins TRBV7-8 and TRBJ2-2, with no clear D. Germline lookup yields CDR1 SGHVS and CDR2 FQNEAQ. The CDR3 is 15 residues long. V shed 5 bases and J shed 6 bases, with 16 bases lying between them. This CDR3 is CASSLRIKGSGELFF. The CDR3, as DNA: TGTGCCAGCAGCCTCCGGATCAAGGGCTCCGGGGAGCTGTTTTTT.

This clonotype was observed a few times. The chain recombines TRBV20-1 with TRBJ1-3; 7 bases line up with TRBD1. The length of the CDR3 is 14 residues. Germline V gives CDR1 DFQATT, CDR2 SNEGSKA (reference sequence). Unmatched junction bases numbered 6, after V lost 4 bases and J lost 3 bases. DNA of the CDR3: TGCAGTGCTAAACCAGGGGGATTTGGAAACACCATATATTTT. Its translation is CSAKPGGFGNTIYF.

The chain combines TRBV20-1 with TRBJ2-1; unclear D gene. Trimming removed 0 bases at V and 8 bases at J, with 14 bases between. Germline loops: CDR1 DFQATT, CDR2 SNEGSKA (reference sequence). The CDR3 spans 14 residues. The CDR3 DNA is TGCAGTGCTAGAGATCTTAAGGAACTGGATGAGCAGTTCTTC. This codes for CSARDLKELDEQFF.

The chain is built from TRBV4-2 and TRBJ2-2; 8 bases match TRBD2. This CDR3 spans 16 amino acids. The germline V gene has CDR1 LGHNA and CDR2 YNFKEQ. The J segment lost 9 bases and the V segment lost 3 bases, leaving 12 bases of the junction unmatched. The CDR3: CASSQGDSGIAWELFF. As DNA, the CDR3 is TGTGCCAGCAGCCAGGGTGATAGCGGGATCGCCTGGGAGCTGTTTTTT.

This clonotype has a handful of counts. The rearrangement uses TRBV10-3 and TRBJ2-1; 11 bases align to TRBD2. Germline loops: CDR1 ENHRY, CDR2 SYGVKD. The CDR3 totals 16 residues. J was trimmed by 4 bases and V by 3 bases; bases with no gene match: 5. Here the CDR3 DNA reads TGTGCCATCAGTGAACTAGCGGGGGCCAAATACAATGAGCAGTTCTTC. Its protein product is CAISELAGAKYNEQFF.

This clonotype was counted between two and nine times. The gene calls are TRBV15 and TRBJ1-1; D might be TRBD1 (5 bases). The ends were cut back, 0 bases at V and 5 bases at J, with 13 bases in the middle. CDR3 length: 15 amino acids. CDR1 is LNHNV and CDR2 is YYDKDF in the germline V gene (reference sequence). The CDR3 is CATSRDRDPATEAFF. The CDR3 DNA follows: TGTGCCACCAGCAGAGATCGGGACCCCGCAACTGAAGCTTTCTTT.

This chain connects TRBV12-3 or TRBV12-4 to TRBJ2-1, with 7 bases fitting TRBD1. The CDR3 loop spans 18 amino acids. V trimming: 4 bases; J trimming: 0 bases; junction bases outside the gene matches: 12. The CDR3 reads CASSSNGQVEGSYNEQFF. DNA for the CDR3: TGTGCCAGCAGTTCGAACGGACAGGTTGAAGGCTCCTACAATGAGCAGTTCTTC.

This chain links TRBV27 with TRBJ2-5; the D is unclear. The V gene lost 6 bases and the J gene lost 2 bases, with 16 bases spanning the gap. CDR3 size: 15 residues. Germline CDR1 reads MNHEY; CDR2 reads SMNVEV (reference sequence). The CDR3 region has the DNA TGTGCCAGCAGCCAATCTTTTGCGAGACAAGAGACCCAGTACTTC. Translated: CASSQSFARQETQYF.

As to this clonotype: Given the absence of the conserved phenylalanine or tryptophan at the CDR3 end, a read error is likely. The chain uses TRBV3-1 and TRBJ2-7; 8 positions match TRBD2. There are 18 residues in the CDR3. The germline V gene encodes CDR1 LGHDT and CDR2 YNNKEL (reference sequence). V gave up 11 bases and J gave up 3 bases; unmatched junction bases: 24. CDR3 coding DNA: TGTGCCTCCAGCCAAGGATCCCGGTGGACTAGCAACTACTACGAGCAGTACTAC. This codes for CASSQGSRWTSNYYEQYY.

The rearrangement uses TRBV20-1 and TRBJ2-4; 7 positions agree with TRBD2. The germline V gene has CDR1 DFQATT and CDR2 SNEGSKA (reference sequence). The CDR3 is 15 amino acids. Losses at the gene ends were 5 bases for V and 8 bases for J; bases not matched to a gene: 15. For the CDR3, the DNA is TGCAGTGCTGACCCCCCCCGGGGAGGGTCGGACATTCAGTACTTC. Amino acids: CSADPPRGGSDIQYF.

The gene calls are TRBV24-1 and TRBJ2-1; 10 bases fit TRBD1. Germline trimming cut 2 bases from V and 6 bases from J; bases unmatched to any gene: 9. The CDR3 has 17 amino acids. Looked up from germline, CDR1 is KGHDR and CDR2 is SFDVKD. This CDR3 is CATSDYRDRGQSNEQFF. The CDR3 bases are TGTGCCACCAGTGATTATAGGGACAGGGGACAGAGCAATGAGCAGTTCTTC.